Listed below are T cell receptor beta chains from one sample, sequenced in a study of vaccination and CD4 T cells after COVID-19. Each CDR3 protein gets one entry after TCRdb re-called the PCR reads with MiXCR. The table lists roughly 9,600 distinct CDR3 sequences, roughly 36% of them singletons. These receptors' antigens are unknown. Sequenced input: CD4+ T cells from blood, cultured in vitro. Receptor source: a human donor in good health. Both conserved end residues are part of each CDR3. The D gene is left open where the match is weak.

D,J,V,CDR3
-,TRBJ2-7,TRBV7-9,CASSLTGTGEQYF
TRBD1,TRBJ1-1,TRBV7-9,CASSLVGGTGVMNTEAFF
-,TRBJ2-3,TRBV11-2,CASSLGGQQYF
-,TRBJ1-5,TRBV10-2,CATSDGGVPQHF
-,TRBJ1-1,TRBV9,CASSVVAAGHRLATEAFF
-,TRBJ2-4,TRBV27,CASSLYGAKNIQYF
-,TRBJ1-1,TRBV7-9,CASSLTHLEAFF
TRBD1,TRBJ2-2,TRBV20-1,CSARDGQEKFTGELFF
-,TRBJ1-2,TRBV20-1,CSAKTGHGYTF
-,TRBJ1-1,TRBV30,CAWSVLDGTEAFF
-,TRBJ2-7,TRBV20-1,CSATSVGGNYEQYF
-,TRBJ1-5,TRBV6-1,CASSPRGNQPQHF
-,TRBJ2-1,TRBV7-8,CASSLRTPFYEQFF
TRBD1,TRBJ1-1,TRBV6-1,CASRTGITEAFF
TRBD1,TRBJ2-3,TRBV7-2,CASSKGTGRTDTQYF
TRBD2,TRBJ2-7,TRBV20-1,CSARPTSASYEQYF
-,TRBJ1-5,TRBV9,CASSVEVDQPQHF
-,TRBJ2-3,TRBV6-1,CASSEGLIDTQYF
TRBD1,TRBJ1-6,TRBV27,CASSRSSGQALALHF
-,TRBJ1-1,TRBV20-1,CSARDRSGAEAFF
-,TRBJ1-1,TRBV7-3,CASSRSTVEYAFF
-,TRBJ1-5,TRBV20-1,CSASPSNQPQHF
-,TRBJ1-2,TRBV7-9,CASSLDGSRGYGYTF
TRBD1,TRBJ1-5,TRBV6-1,CASSRGLEQPQHF
TRBD1,TRBJ1-1,TRBV27,CASSLRTGVTEAFF
-,TRBJ1-2,TRBV7-9,CASTPGGNYGYTF
-,TRBJ1-1,TRBV6-2/TRBV6-3,CASRYGGLTEAFF
-,TRBJ2-1,TRBV25-1,CASSGWGAGIDEQFF
-,TRBJ1-2,TRBV4-1,CASSQDRDRTSGYGYTF
TRBD1,TRBJ2-7,TRBV6-1,CASSDWPAQGTGEQYF
-,TRBJ1-1,TRBV29-1,CSVVGQDYTEAFF
-,TRBJ2-2,TRBV6-1,CASSEAWGGELFF
-,TRBJ2-7,TRBV27,CASSLANQQYF
TRBD1,TRBJ2-1,TRBV12-3/TRBV12-4,CASSLGGSSYNEQFF
-,TRBJ1-4,TRBV20-1,CSASSPGGEKLFF
-,TRBJ1-5,TRBV27,CASRRALDRSNQPQHF
TRBD1,TRBJ1-2,TRBV5-6,CASSSPGQGDGYTF
-,TRBJ1-3,TRBV7-9,CASRVTGNTIYF
TRBD1,TRBJ2-3,TRBV7-9,CASSDNRGLTDTQYF
-,TRBJ2-5,TRBV21-1,CASSATGGVGTQYF
TRBD1,TRBJ2-7,TRBV7-8,CASSLETGGGYEQYF
-,TRBJ1-5,TRBV7-9,CASSNSNQPQHF
-,TRBJ1-2,TRBV2,CASSEVGQLTMGYTF
TRBD2,TRBJ2-3,TRBV7-2,CASSFSTSGSTDTQYF
-,TRBJ2-7,TRBV12-3/TRBV12-4,CASSLGIVGEQYF
-,TRBJ1-2,TRBV4-2,CASSHVTPGNYGYTF
TRBD1,TRBJ1-1,TRBV29-1,CSGQGDALAFF
-,TRBJ2-1,TRBV6-1,CASSGDLNNEQFF
TRBD1,TRBJ1-1,TRBV19,CASEQGTYHTEAFF